Below, 27 T cell receptor beta chains from the same sample are listed, as sequenced in a study of blood T cell repertoires in COVID-19. The repertoire was sequenced with immunoSEQ multiplex PCR; TCRdb's copy has only in-frame clones and lacks some. Here the sample spans approximately 97,000 clones, around four fifths being singletons. The source material was peripheral blood. Receptors were obtained from a man in his 60s with active or convalescent COVID-19.

The chain's CDR3 is CASSPGTGGSGYTF. CDR3 sequence (DNA): TGTGCCAGCAGTCCCGGGACAGGGGGCTCTGGCTACACCTTC. The chain links TRBV6-4 to TRBJ1-2; 12 positions agree with TRBD1. CDR3 length: 14 residues. Germline CDR1 reads MRHNA; CDR2 reads SNTAGT. V lost 5 bases to trimming and J lost 7 bases; unmatched junction nucleotides: 5.

The chain employs TRBV11-2 and TRBJ2-1; TRBD2 matches at 11 bases. After removal of 4 bases from V and 2 bases from J, the junction contained 4 bases not matched to a gene. Germline CDR1 reads SGHAT; CDR2 reads FQNNGV. The CDR3 sequence is 16 residues long. The CDR3: CASSWTSGHTYNEQFF. CDR3 coding DNA: TGTGCCAGCAGCTGGACTAGCGGGCATACCTACAATGAGCAGTTCTTC. The whole variable domain, filled in from reference TRBV11-2 and TRBJ2-1, reads EAGVAQSPRYKIIEKRQSVAFWCNPISGHATLYWYQQILGQGPKLLIQFQNNGVVDDSQLPKDRFSAERLKGVDSTLKIQPAKLEDSAVYLCASSWTSGHTYNEQFFGPGTRLTVL.

In this sample, this clone turned up once. The J gene is TRBJ2-3, the V gene TRBV3-1 (or the pseudogene TRBV3-2), with 9 bases identical to TRBD1. The germline V gene encodes CDR1 LGHDT and CDR2 YNNKEL (reference sequence). The CDR3 is made up of 17 amino acids. Trimming took 3 bases from V and 6 from J; bases not matched to a gene: 13. CDR3 sequence reads: CASSHTTGGQYYDTQYF. CDR3 DNA sequence: TGTGCCAGCAGCCACACAACAGGGGGCCAATACTACGATACGCAGTATTTT.

The V gene is TRBV4-1, the J gene TRBJ2-3; 7 bases are a match to TRBD2. The germline V gene has CDR1 MGHRA and CDR2 YSYEKL. The CDR3 is 16 residues long. The V and J ends lost 0 bases and 0 bases, in that order; junction bases with no gene match: 3. The CDR3 nucleotides are TGCGCCAGCAGCCAAGAAAGCGGGGCTAGCACAGATACGCAGTATTTT. This encodes CASSQESGASTDTQYF.

The rearrangement joins TRBV28 to TRBJ1-2, with 11 bases identical to TRBD1. CDR1 and CDR2 from the germline V gene are MDHEN and SYDVKM. The CDR3 consists of 13 residues. With 2 bases clipped from V and 7 bases from J, the junction kept 0 bases outside the gene matches. The DNA of the CDR3 is TGTGCCAGCAGTTTAGGGACAGGGGGTGGCTACACCTTC. Its translation is CASSLGTGGGYTF.

DNA of the CDR3: TGCGCCAGCACTCCTAGCGGGGGGAATGAGCAGTTCTTC. Protein sequence: CASTPSGGNEQFF. This rearrangement joins TRBV10-1 to TRBJ2-1; 11 bases are shared with TRBD2. The germline V gene has CDR1 WNHNN and CDR2 SYGVQD (reference sequence). CDR3 length: 13 amino acids. V was clipped by 7 bases and J by 7 bases; unmatched bases: 3.

This chain connects TRBV3-1 (or the pseudogene TRBV3-2) to TRBJ2-4; D is possibly TRBD2 (5 bases). Germline lookup yields CDR1 LGHDT and CDR2 YNNKEL (reference sequence). V was pared by 5 bases and J by 2 bases, with 7 bases between. This CDR3 region has 13 residues. The CDR3 region has the DNA TGTGCCAGCAGCTCCGGGACCAAAAACATTCAGTACTTC. This translates into CASSSGTKNIQYF.

J is TRBJ1-1 and V is TRBV3-1 (or the pseudogene TRBV3-2), with a tentative D call TRBD1 (5 bases). The CDR3 runs 14 residues. The germline CDR1 and CDR2 sequences are LGHDT and YNNKEL (reference sequence). V was pared by 2 bases and J by 1 base, with 8 bases between. The CDR3 loop is CASSQQGRNTEAFF. The CDR3 bases are TGTGCCAGCAGCCAACAGGGCCGGAACACTGAAGCTTTCTTT.

The chain joins TRBV19 to TRBJ1-1; 8 nucleotides line up with TRBD1. The trim removed 5 bases at V and 4 bases at J, leaving 6 bases unmatched. In germline, CDR1 is LNHDA, CDR2 SQIVND (reference sequence). There are 14 residues in the CDR3. Written as DNA, the CDR3 is TGTGCCAGTAGTTTAAGGACAGGGTCCACTGAAGCTTTCTTT. This codes for CASSLRTGSTEAFF.

V and J are TRBV7-2 and TRBJ2-2; D possibly corresponds to TRBD2 (5 bases). Germline V gene data show CDR1 as SGHTA and CDR2 as FQGNSA. Trimming removed 4 bases from V and 2 bases from J, with 11 bases in between. This CDR3 is built from 15 residues. DNA for the CDR3: TGTGCCAGCAGCTCGTTCGGAGGTAACACCGGGGAGCTGTTTTTT. It encodes CASSSFGGNTGELFF.

The chain couples TRBV2 to TRBJ1-5; maybe TRBD1 (5 bases). Per germline, CDR1 SNHLY and CDR2 FYNNEI. The V and J ends lost 8 bases and 7 bases respectively, with 15 bases between them. This CDR3 is 13 amino acids long. The chain's CDR3 is CASAREKRQPQHF. For the CDR3, the DNA is TGTGCCAGCGCCAGGGAAAAACGGCAGCCCCAGCATTTT.

The J gene is TRBJ1-1, the V gene TRBV19; possibly TRBD1 for D (5 bases). The V end was cut by 7 bases, the J end by 1 base, with 10 bases between. The germline CDR1 and CDR2 sequences are LNHDA and SQIVND (reference sequence). CDR3 length: 13 amino acids. CDR3 amino acids: CASIPQANTEAFF. For the CDR3, the DNA is TGTGCCAGTATACCACAGGCGAACACTGAAGCTTTCTTT.

J is TRBJ1-1 and V is TRBV2; a weak D match, TRBD1 (5 bases). This CDR3 is built from 14 residues. With 2 bases removed from V and 0 bases from J, the gap between germline ends came to 7 bases. Germline assignment: CDR1 SNHLY and CDR2 FYNNEI. CDR3 sequence: CASSETGLNTEAFF. CDR3 sequence (DNA): TGTGCCAGCAGTGAAACAGGACTGAACACTGAAGCTTTCTTT.

This clone has a single count. Here the CDR3 reads CASSEARRVRSNQPQHF. The DNA of the CDR3 is TGTGCCAGCAGTGAAGCGCGGAGGGTTAGGAGCAATCAGCCCCAGCATTTT. The chain combines TRBV6-1 with TRBJ1-5; D is unclear. Between the trimmed V and J ends, which lost 0 bases and 1 base, there was a span of 13 bases. This CDR3 region has 17 residues. CDR1 and CDR2 (germline): MNHNS, SASEGT.

The V and J genes are TRBV15 and TRBJ2-5; weak D call: TRBD1 (5 bases). Trimming pared 0 bases from V and 7 bases from J, leaving 12 bases between. The CDR3 totals 14 residues. Germline V gives CDR1 LNHNV, CDR2 YYDKDF (reference sequence). The CDR3 DNA reads as TGTGCCACCAGCAGAGACAGGGTGACGTGGACCCAGTACTTC. It encodes CATSRDRVTWTQYF.

This rearrangement joins TRBV6-5 to TRBJ2-3; the match to TRBD2 covers 8 bases. The CDR3 consists of 13 residues. Trimming cost V 10 bases and J 5 bases; bases outside gene matches: 8. Looked up from germline, CDR1 is MNHEY and CDR2 is SVGAGI. CDR3 sequence reads: CATRAGAGDTQYF. CDR3 DNA: TGTGCCACCCGAGCGGGAGCTGGAGATACGCAGTATTTT.

V is TRBV11-2 and J is TRBJ2-7, with 13 positions matching TRBD2. Per germline, CDR1 SGHAT and CDR2 FQNNGV. The CDR3 runs 15 residues. Losses at the gene ends were 3 bases for V and 7 bases for J; bases not matched to a gene: 6. This CDR3 is CASSLRTSGSGEQYF. For the CDR3, the DNA is TGTGCCAGCAGCTTGCGGACTAGCGGGAGTGGGGAGCAGTACTTC.

The CDR3, as DNA: TGCGCCAGCAGTTGGAGGAAGGCTAACTATGGCTACACCTTC. It encodes CASSWRKANYGYTF. The rearrangement links TRBV23-1 to TRBJ1-2, with unresolved D. TRBV23-1 is sorted into the ORF group, with uncertain function. V was trimmed by 5 bases and J by 0 bases, leaving 10 bases between them. The CDR3 consists of 14 residues.

This rearrangement joins TRBV4-1 to TRBJ2-1; 13 bases align to TRBD2. V was clipped by 6 bases and J by 4 bases; unmatched bases: 6. Germline V CDR1 and CDR2: MGHRA, YSYEKL. The CDR3 has 16 residues. This chain's CDR3 is CASRPRLAGGYNEQFF. The DNA for the CDR3 is TGCGCCAGCAGACCCCGACTAGCGGGAGGATACAATGAGCAGTTCTTC.

The chain couples TRBV9 to TRBJ2-1; D call uncertain. The CDR3 runs 14 residues. V was cut by 0 bases and J by 7 bases, with 11 bases left in between. CDR1 and CDR2 from the germline V gene are SGDLS and YYNGEE. CDR3 nucleotides: TGTGCCAGCAGCGTAGGCGGATTGAGAAATGAGCAGTTCTTC. Translation gives CASSVGGLRNEQFF.

V and J are TRBV9 and TRBJ2-3; TRBD2 is a possible D gene (6 bases). V lost 0 bases and J 1 base, leaving 15 bases between the germline ends. CDR3 length equals 17 residues. CDR1 is SGDLS and CDR2 is YYNGEE in the germline V gene. The CDR3 nucleotides read TGTGCCAGCAGCGTAGAAGCGTGGAGCGGGCGCACAGATACGCAGTATTTT. It encodes CASSVEAWSGRTDTQYF.

In this sample, this clone turned up many times. The gene calls are TRBV19 and TRBJ2-5, with TRBD1 as a possible D gene (7 bases). The CDR3 runs to 17 residues. V lost 1 base and J lost 4, with 19 bases in between. The germline gives CDR1 LNHDA, CDR2 SQIVND (reference sequence). This chain's CDR3 is CASSIVSLGGGVETQYF. CDR3 DNA: TGTGCCAGTAGTATAGTATCCCTTGGAGGGGGCGTAGAGACCCAGTACTTC. The entire variable domain, with the rest obtained from reference TRBV19 and TRBJ2-5, is as follows: DGGITQSPKYLFRKEGQNVTLSCEQNLNHDAMYWYRQDPGQGLRLIYYSQIVNDFQKGDIAEGYSVSREKKESFPLTVTSAQKNPTAFYLCASSIVSLGGGVETQYFGPGTRLLVL.

The J gene is TRBJ2-3, the V gene TRBV19, with D unresolved. The germline CDR1 and CDR2 sequences are LNHDA and SQIVND (reference sequence). V was pared by 6 bases and J by 8 bases, with 9 bases between. The CDR3 runs 11 residues. CDR3 coding DNA: TGTGCCAGTAGAGTCCAGTCTACGCAGTATTTT. It translates to CASRVQSTQYF.

The CDR3 region is CASSQSPVGGYQPQHF. The CDR3 DNA reads as TGTGCCAGCAGCCAATCCCCAGTGGGAGGCTATCAGCCCCAGCATTTT. This chain links TRBV11-2 with TRBJ1-5; D ambiguous. Germline CDR1 and CDR2: SGHAT and FQNNGV. The CDR3 spans 16 residues. Trimming left V 5 bases short and J 5 bases short, with 19 bases between.

CDR3 nucleotides: TGTGCCAGCAGCTTAGGGAACACTGGGGCAACCCAGTACTTC. It translates to CASSLGNTGATQYF. The rearrangement joins TRBV7-2 to TRBJ2-5, with D maybe TRBD1 (5 bases). Trimming stripped 1 base from V and 8 bases from J, with 14 bases between. This CDR3 has 14 amino acids. CDR1 is SGHTA, CDR2 FQGNSA, per germline.

The CDR3: CASSYSGPQYF. CDR3 in DNA: TGTGCCAGCAGTTACTCTGGGCCGCAGTATTTT. This chain uses TRBV6-2 or TRBV6-3 with TRBJ2-3; D remains ambiguous. Looked up from germline, CDR1 is MNHEY and CDR2 is SVGEGT. The V end lost 0 bases, the J end lost 10 bases, and 5 bases lay between the germline ends. This CDR3 is built from 11 residues.

The chain carries TRBV5-3 and TRBJ2-7; no reliable D call. TRBV5-3 is labeled an ORF, and its function is uncertain. V lost 0 bases to trimming and J lost 3 bases, with 10 bases between them. There are 14 residues in the CDR3. CDR3 in DNA: TGTGCCAGAAGCTTGGACACGTCCCGCTACGAGCAGTACGTC. Residues: CARSLDTSRYEQYV.